The 10 T cell receptor beta chains given below trace back to one sample, sequenced in a study of shared clonotypes between healthy human individuals. The protocol was immunoSEQ multiplex PCR, while the TCRdb copy is restricted to in-frame clones and leaves out a portion. This sample has fewer than 1.6 million clones, with approximately 98.5% found just once. The sample consisted of naive CD4+ T cells sorted from blood. Sample subset: CD45RA+ positively selected. The receptors here all came from a man aged 25 to 40 in good health.

This rearrangement joins TRBV7-9 to TRBJ1-1; unclear D gene. Looked up from germline, CDR1 is SEHNR and CDR2 is FQNEAQ (reference sequence). V lost 1 base to trimming and J lost 5 bases, with 8 bases between them. The CDR3 loop spans 13 amino acids. The CDR3 DNA reads TGTGCCAGCAGCTTAGTTTGGCGAACTGAAGCTTTCTTT. Translation: CASSLVWRTEAFF. Looking up the rest from reference TRBV7-9 and TRBJ1-1 gives the full variable domain: DTGVSQNPRHKITKRGQNVTFRCDPISEHNRLYWYRQTLGQGPEFLTYFQNEAQLEKSRLLSDRFSAERPKGSFSTLEIQRTEQGDSAMYLCASSLVWRTEAFFGQGTRLTVV.

The rearrangement uses TRBV6-6 and TRBJ1-1, with 8 bases aligning to TRBD1. The length of the CDR3 is 14 residues. The trim removed 7 bases at V and 5 bases at J, leaving 9 bases unmatched. Germline-derived CDR1 and CDR2 are MNHNY and SVGAGI (reference sequence). The CDR3 DNA reads TGTGCCAGCATCACCGGACAGGGCAGGACTGAAGCTTTCTTT. This translates into CASITGQGRTEAFF.

V gene TRBV4-3 combines with J gene TRBJ2-3; D remains unclear. Between the trimmed V and J ends, which lost 0 bases and 5 bases, there was a span of 9 bases. Germline CDR1 LGHNA, CDR2 YSLEER. The CDR3 loop spans 14 amino acids. CDR3 amino acids: CASSQDLVVDTQYF. The DNA for the CDR3 is TGCGCCAGCAGCCAAGATCTAGTCGTAGATACGCAGTATTTT.

The chain employs TRBV5-1 and TRBJ2-5, with D hard to call. V lost 0 bases, J lost 5 bases, and 11 bases lay in between. This CDR3 spans 14 amino acids. Germline V CDR1 and CDR2: SGHRS, YFSETQ. In DNA form, the CDR3 reads TGCGCCAGCAGCTTGGTAGGGTTTGGGGAGACCCAGTACTTC. It translates to CASSLVGFGETQYF.

V and J are TRBV6-5 and TRBJ2-3, with D tentatively TRBD2 (6 bases). Trimming removed 8 bases at V and 3 bases at J, with 9 bases between. Germline V gives CDR1 MNHEY, CDR2 SVGAGI. The CDR3 runs to 12 residues. For the CDR3, the DNA is TGTGCCAGCGGGGACTTGACAGATACGCAGTATTTT. It codes for CASGDLTDTQYF.

This chain uses TRBV4-2 with TRBJ2-2; D uncertain. The V end lost 4 bases, the J end lost 5 bases, and 14 bases lay between the germline ends. This CDR3 region has 15 residues. Germline V gene lookup returns CDR1 LGHNA and CDR2 YNFKEQ. The CDR3 here is CASSRELRETGELFF. In nucleotides, the CDR3 is TGTGCCAGCAGCCGCGAGCTACGAGAAACCGGGGAGCTGTTTTTT.

The gene calls are TRBV7-9 and TRBJ2-3; TRBD2 is a possible D gene (5 bases). Germline values: CDR1 SEHNR, CDR2 FQNEAQ (reference sequence). Trimming took 1 base from V and 6 from J, leaving 8 bases between them. There are 13 residues in the CDR3. CDR3 bases: TGTGCCAGCAGCTTAGTTCTAGCTGATACGCAGTATTTT. Translating it yields CASSLVLADTQYF.

The count of this clone is one. The chain joins TRBV6-1 to TRBJ2-1, with a tentative D call TRBD2 (6 bases). The CDR3 consists of 16 residues. CDR1 and CDR2 (germline): MNHNS, SASEGT. V was clipped by 2 bases and J by 3 bases, with 14 bases between them. The CDR3 region has the DNA TGTGCCAGCAGTGAAAAAATGGCGGGGCTCTACAATGAGCAGTTCTTC. Protein: CASSEKMAGLYNEQFF.

This chain links TRBV7-2 with TRBJ1-2; 10 nucleotides align to TRBD1. This CDR3 spans 14 amino acids. Germline CDR1 SGHTA, CDR2 FQGNSA. The V and J ends lost 5 bases and 4 bases, in that order; junction bases with no gene match: 4. The CDR3 DNA follows: TGTGCCAGCAGCAGACAGGGGGCCCGCTATGGCTACACCTTC. Translating gives CASSRQGARYGYTF. Using reference TRBV7-2 and TRBJ1-2 for the parts outside the CDR3, the full variable domain is GAGVSQSPSNKVTEKGKDVELRCDPISGHTALYWYRQSLGQGLEFLIYFQGNSAPDKSGLPSDRFSAERTGGSVSTLTIQRTQQEDSAVYLCASSRQGARYGYTFGSGTRLTVV.

The chain combines TRBV28 with TRBJ1-2; TRBD1 aligns across 8 bases. Trimming at V came to 6 bases and at J to 4 bases, leaving 10 bases not matched to a gene. CDR1 is MDHEN and CDR2 is SYDVKM in the germline V gene. CDR3 length equals 15 residues. The DNA of the CDR3 is TGTGCCAGCAGCCAACGACAGGGGTTCTCCTATGGCTACACCTTC. Protein sequence: CASSQRQGFSYGYTF.